These 2 T cell receptor beta chains came from one sample sequenced in a study of radiotherapy plus CTLA-4 blockade in lung cancer. Profiling relied on immunoSEQ multiplex PCR, and the TCRdb table lists in-frame clones only, not all of them. The sample records roughly 62,000 clones, roughly 77% being singletons. The specimen comprised peripheral blood, sampled from a patient treated with radiotherapy plus ipilimumab. The source is a human donor with non-small cell lung cancer who had a complete response to radiotherapy plus ipilimumab.

V gene TRBV10-3 combines with J gene TRBJ1-6; D gene ambiguous. The length of the CDR3 is 13 residues. The germline V gene encodes CDR1 ENHRY and CDR2 SYGVKD. V was shortened by 6 bases and J by 8 bases, with 11 bases between the two germline ends. Here the CDR3 DNA reads TGTGCCATCAGGGAGGAGGGATATTCACCCCTCCACTTT. Protein product: CAIREEGYSPLHF.

The V and J genes are TRBV27 and TRBJ2-7, with 7 bases matching TRBD2. The V gene's germline CDR1 is MNHEY and CDR2 SMNVEV (reference sequence). The CDR3 extends over 16 amino acids. With 0 bases clipped from V and 0 bases from J, the junction kept 5 bases outside the gene matches. The CDR3 bases are TGTGCCAGCAGTTTATCCCGGGGGGTACGCTCCTACGAGCAGTACTTC. As protein: CASSLSRGVRSYEQYF.